The 9 T cell receptor beta chains in this list originate from one sample, sequenced in a study of T cells in Graves' hyperthyroidism and ophthalmopathy. TCR beta CDR3 regions were amplified from RNA. When the TCR CDR3 underwent first-round RT-PCR, the HTBI primer set was used. TCRdb fed the multiplex PCR reads into MiXCR, producing one record per CDR3 protein. The data show 700,000 or so distinct CDR3 sequences, approximately 14% seen once. The sequenced sample was blood. The source of these receptors is a woman aged 45 to 65 with Graves' ophthalmopathy.

This clonotype was counted ten times or more. In DNA form, the CDR3 reads TGCGCCAGCAGCTTGGTCGCAGGGAGGAACACTGAAGCTTTCTTT. Amino acid sequence: CASSLVAGRNTEAFF. V gene TRBV5-1 combines with J gene TRBJ1-1; D is possibly TRBD1 (5 bases). Germline CDR1 reads SGHRS; CDR2 reads YFSETQ. Trimming took off 0 bases at V and 1 base at J, with 10 bases between the two ends. This CDR3 comprises 15 residues.

This clonotype was seen ten or more times. The chain combines TRBV2 with TRBJ1-6; tentative D call: TRBD1 (6 bases). The CDR3 length is 13 residues. V was pared by 6 bases and J by 12 bases, with 15 bases between. The germline CDR1 and CDR2 sequences are SNHLY and FYNNEI. Here the CDR3 DNA reads TGTGCCAGCAGAGAGGGACAAGAATTACCCCTCCACTTT. Amino acid sequence: CASREGQELPLHF.

To note about this clonotype: It may be a read error: a sequence one base away is much more abundant. This sequence joins TRBV7-2 and TRBJ2-1, with 13 bases fitting TRBD2. This CDR3 region has 14 residues. The germline V gene encodes CDR1 SGHTA and CDR2 FQGNSA. The CDR3 sequence: CAGSSPTSGREQFF. The CDR3 nucleotides read TGTGCCGGCAGCTCCCCGACTAGCGGGAGGGAGCAGTTCTTC.

This clonotype was detected only a few times. The chain combines TRBV7-9 with TRBJ1-4; 7 nucleotides line up with TRBD1. V shed 2 bases, J shed 3 bases, and the junction held 3 bases outside the gene matches. The CDR3 contains 15 residues. Germline CDR1 is SEHNR and CDR2 is FQNEAQ (reference sequence). The CDR3 is CASSLFTGANEKLFF. CDR3 sequence (DNA): TGTGCCAGCAGCTTATTTACAGGGGCTAATGAAAAACTGTTTTTT.

This clonotype was seen only once. The chain joins TRBV9 to TRBJ1-2, with a tentative D call TRBD1 (6 bases). The CDR3 spans 13 residues. Deletions cut 4 bases from V and 5 bases from J, with 12 bases between. Per germline, CDR1 SGDLS and CDR2 YYNGEE. CDR3 DNA: TGTGCCAGCAGCCGGGACACCAGATATGGCTACACCTTC. Protein sequence: CASSRDTRYGYTF.

The genes are TRBV5-1 and TRBJ2-5; TRBD1 matches 11 bases. From germline, CDR1 is SGHRS and CDR2 YFSETQ. Germline trimming cut 6 bases from V and 4 bases from J; bases unmatched to any gene: 5. The length of the CDR3 is 14 residues. CDR3 amino acids: CASTSGQGGETQYF. CDR3 DNA sequence: TGCGCCAGCACCTCGGGACAGGGGGGAGAGACCCAGTACTTC.

This clonotype was seen at least ten times. J is TRBJ2-5 and V is TRBV29-1, with 9 positions matching TRBD1. The germline CDR1 and CDR2 sequences are SQVTM and ANQGSEA. The CDR3 contains 16 residues. V was pared by 2 bases and J by 3 bases, with 10 bases of the junction left unmatched. The CDR3 DNA reads as TGCAGCGTTGAACCCCCCTGGGACAGGGTCGAAGAGACCCAGTACTTC. It specifies CSVEPPWDRVEETQYF.

The J gene is TRBJ2-1, the V gene TRBV6-5; 7 bases fit TRBD2. The CDR3 runs 16 residues. V shed 2 bases, J shed 6 bases, and the junction held 10 bases outside the gene matches. Germline CDR1 is MNHEY and CDR2 is SVGAGI. CDR3 sequence: CASSYEAGVAPNEQFF. The CDR3 DNA is TGTGCCAGCAGTTACGAGGCGGGAGTCGCCCCCAATGAGCAGTTCTTC.

This clonotype was found many times. The chain carries TRBV15 and TRBJ1-3; the D is unclear. V shed 4 bases and J shed 4 bases, with 11 bases lying between them. There are 14 residues in the CDR3. Germline CDR1 reads LNHNV; CDR2 reads YYDKDF (reference sequence). The CDR3 is CATSTNLAGNTIYF. CDR3 nucleotide sequence: TGTGCCACCAGCACCAACCTCGCGGGAAACACCATATATTTT.